The present T cell receptor beta chain was sequenced within a study of cytomegalovirus exposure and HLA in healthy donors. Study summary: Roughly 86 million unique TCRs from HLA-typed donors made up an early data release. Findings and caveats of the study: Association of a missense DCLRE1C variant with TCR beta V- and J-gene trimming was reported in a later analysis.

As for this clone: Its cognate antigen is unknown. Other DNA variants within this sample encode the same CDR3.

A multiplex PCR was run with 60 Vbeta primers and 13 Jbeta primers. Repertoires were generated with immunoSEQ multiplex PCR, while TCRdb's copy carries only in-frame clones and drops some. The sample holds approximately 190,000 clones, approximately 84% seen once. Germline lookup yields CDR1 SGHTA and CDR2 FQGNSA. CDR3 length: 16 amino acids. The ends lost 0 bases at V and 5 bases at J; junction bases unmatched: 4. The TCR was taken from a woman aged 45-59 years in good health and CMV-seropositive. This chain links TRBV7-2 with TRBJ2-3; 11 nucleotides match TRBD2. The sequenced sample was PBMCs. The CDR3 DNA follows: TGTGCCAGCAGCTTAGCTAGCGGGGGGGCCAGAGATACGCAGTATTTT. Its translation is CASSLASGGARDTQYF.